The entry below gives a single TCR beta chain sequence along with its context. No antigen is known for it. No much larger clonotype is one base removed from it; base qualities were not supplied. TCR CDR3 regions were amplified from genomic DNA by multiplex PCR using the deep immunoSEQ assay. Extracted genomic DNA from each cell subset was distributed evenly across all wells of several immunoSEQ 96-well plates, and each plate was treated as a replicate. For sorted subsets, roughly 200 ng of genomic DNA, equivalent to around 31,000 T cell genomes, went into each replicate PCR. Purified libraries were quantified with a Qubit 3.0 fluorometer, sized on a Bioanalyzer 2100, and re-quantified with the KAPA Library Quantification kit. Each immunoSEQ 96-well plate was sequenced on its own single-read 150-cycle Illumina NextSeq 550 flow cell. Regarding the original processing steps: Because the immunoSEQ output included only junctional sequences and no quality scores, the filtering could not be the same as the filtering used for full-length reads. To assign V/J genes and CDR3, sequences were annotated against IMGT germline references using PyIR, a Python wrapper for IgBLAST v1.9. Any read was removed if the V/J assignment was weak (E-value above 1e-6), the CDR3 was missing, or the read contained stop codons, out-of-frame junctions, or ambiguous translated residues. A V3J clonotype was defined by an identical inferred V gene, J gene, and CDR3 amino acid sequence. To compute the percentage overlap between repertoires, the number of shared unique clonotypes was divided by the size of the smaller repertoire. Richness of each repertoire was evaluated using RTK rarefaction, the Chao1 estimator, and Recon v2.1 estimates of unobserved clonotypes. Generation probabilities were computed with OLGA for all TCRbeta clonotypes obtained by the gDNA method from several donors. This is the immuneACCESS table as TCRdb keeps it, with only in-frame sequences that have V and J called. A part of the clones is gone; compared with another copy, unresolved V genes explain less than half, and the rest is unexplained. V, J and clone size were drawn from that table, and D and trimming were deduced from the DNA. The sample table lists roughly 2 million clones, roughly 95% of them with a count of one. 0.13% of the sample comes from the top ten.

From cysteine to phenylalanine, the CDR3 is 13 amino acids long. Only the CDR3 DNA stays, 39 bases, in frame from base 1. CDR1 SGHRS and CDR2 YFSETQ were looked up in the germline V gene. V drops 3 bases and J drops 3 bases, leaving 10 bases in between. The donors were healthy, HIV-negative adults with no recently reported acute infections or vaccinations. All donors were Caucasian adults living in Nashville, Tennessee, USA. CD4+ T cells were enriched by magnetic negative selection, after which naive cells were positively selected on CD45RA and the negative fraction was taken as the memory subset. Blood was obtained by leukapheresis, after which PBMCs were separated by Ficoll-Histopaque density gradient centrifugation and cryopreserved in liquid nitrogen vapor phase. Analytical flow cytometry was used to check the purity and quantity of each magnetically sorted T cell population. From each sorted fraction, genomic DNA was isolated and quantified by UV absorbance on a Nanodrop 2000c.

These data belong to a study of shared clonotypes between healthy human individuals (dated by TCRdb to 2019 to 2021). At the level of the whole study: A few men and a couple of women, aged 18 to 49 years, made up the cohort. To estimate repertoire size and how much clonotype sharing occurs between individuals, the study deeply sequenced the blood TCR repertoires of 4 to 6 healthy adults. Different laboratories and diverse techniques were used to prepare libraries and sequence TCR repertoires, to increase sequencing depth and limit assay-specific biases. For each donor, three plates each were used for CD4 naive and CD4 memory, two plates were used for CD8 naive, and one plate was used for CD8 memory. Each donor's leukapheresis produced roughly between about 0.9 and 9.5 billion PBMCs. General findings and caveats noted by the study authors: Across four donors, roughly 5% of naive CD4, approximately 3.6% of naive CD8, 2.3% of memory CD4, and 0.4% of memory CD8 clonotypes were shared. Naive subsets generally had larger estimated clonotype richness than memory subsets did. Sampling was restricted to blood, and TCR repertoires in tissues likely differ from the TCR repertoires found in blood. Compared with non-shared clonotypes, clonotypes shared by all four sorted-subset donors had higher generation probabilities. Incomplete sequencing was indicated by rarefaction of sorted-subset datasets, despite the large sequencing depth. Pairwise subsampling led to the expectation that sequencing depth would affect the degree of clonotype sharing among donors. The small number of donors limited the genetic and exposure-history diversity represented.

The chain joins TRBV5-1 to TRBJ2-7; possibly the D gene is TRBD2, per 5 matching bases. Sample: naive CD4+ T cells sorted from blood. Per the publication, the cell subset or site label means: CD45RA+ positively selected. The receptor was isolated from a man in his late teens or twenties in good health. The nucleotides read TGCGCCAGCAGCTCCCGCGGGTTCTACGAGCAGTACTTC. The translation is CASSSRGFYEQYF.